One TCR beta chain is described in this entry. This table comes from immunoSEQ multiplex PCR, and its TCRdb copy is limited to in-frame clones, with some not included. Of about 60,000 clones in the sample, 86% are singletons; the top ten hold approximately 4%. This record belongs to a study of OX40 agonist ivuxolimab in advanced cancers. For the study at large: Treatment received earlier with anti-PD-1, anti-PD-L1 or anti-CTLA-4 agents was allowed, and over 30% had some.

Between the trimmed V and J ends, which lost 5 bases and 3 bases, there was a span of 16 bases. Germline CDR1 and CDR2: SGHAT and FQNNGV. The CDR3 loop spans 15 amino acids. The chain links TRBV11-2 to TRBJ2-5; TRBD1 is a possible D gene (6 bases). Sample: CD4+ or CD8+ T cells sorted from blood, taken in a trial of the OX40 agonist ivuxolimab. This clonotype originated in an adult with an advanced solid tumor such as melanoma, head and neck, liver or kidney cancer. The CDR3 DNA reads as TGTGCCAGCAGCCAACGGACAGTGGGGGAAGAGACCCAGTACTTC. Protein product: CASSQRTVGEETQYF.